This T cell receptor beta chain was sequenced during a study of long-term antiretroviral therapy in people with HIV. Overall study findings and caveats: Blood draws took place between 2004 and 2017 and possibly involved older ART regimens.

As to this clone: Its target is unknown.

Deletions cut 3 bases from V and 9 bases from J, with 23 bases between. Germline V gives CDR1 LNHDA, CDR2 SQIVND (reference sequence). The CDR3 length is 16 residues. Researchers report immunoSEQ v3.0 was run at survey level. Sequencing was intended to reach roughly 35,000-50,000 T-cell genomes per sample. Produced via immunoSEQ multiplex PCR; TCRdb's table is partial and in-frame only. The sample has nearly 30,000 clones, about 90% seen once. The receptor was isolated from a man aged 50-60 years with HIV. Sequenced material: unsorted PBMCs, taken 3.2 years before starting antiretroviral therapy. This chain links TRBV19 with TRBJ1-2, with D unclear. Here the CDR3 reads CASSMIQSSSVWSYTF. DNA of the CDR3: TGTGCCAGTAGTATGATCCAGAGTTCATCGGTGTGGAGCTACACCTTC.